This TCR beta chain is drawn from a study of identical twins. Study-wide points: Because invariant MAIT and iNKT cells could be present, zero-insertion analyses could be partly confounded. Models underpredicted monozygotic twin sharing of out-of-frame TCR alpha. The conclusions drew on cross-sectional statistical analysis instead of tracking the same donors.

Unique molecular identifiers were in the cDNA, with template-switch universal primer binding. Via MiXCR, TCRdb re-called the 5' RACE reads, giving one row per CDR3 protein. The sample has 570,000 or so distinct CDR3 sequences, more than 9% seen once. V dropped 8 bases and J dropped 5; count of bases not matched to a gene: 9. The V gene's germline CDR1 is MNHEY and CDR2 SVGEGT. The length of the CDR3 is 14 residues. This clonotype was recorded a few times. Its antigen is undetermined. These data were also filed under a second study, of yellow fever vaccine responses in identical twins.

Sequenced sample: PBMCs. The clonotype comes from a woman younger than 35 in good health. The V call is TRBV6-2 or TRBV6-3, the J call TRBJ2-3, with 8 positions matching TRBD2. The CDR3 DNA reads TGTGCCAGCCGTGTTCTCAGCGGGGGAGATACGCAGTATTTT. Protein: CASRVLSGGDTQYF.